Described below is a single T cell receptor beta chain sequence and its context. V was clipped by 6 bases and J by 10 bases; unmatched bases: 0. Germline V gene lookup returns CDR1 WSHSY and CDR2 SAAADI. The CDR3 runs 13 residues. The sample belongs to a study of shared clonotypes between healthy human individuals. TCRdb's copy holds only in-frame clones and misses some; the assay was immunoSEQ multiplex PCR. The sample carries 1,400,000 or so clones, around 98.5% recorded once. This chain uses TRBV10-2 with TRBJ2-1, with TRBD2 identical over 16 bases. Source material: naive CD4+ T cells sorted from blood. Sample subset: CD45RA+ positively selected. This sequence was found in a man under 40 in good health. This CDR3 reads CASRGLAGGEQFF. The CDR3 region has the DNA TGCGCCAGCAGGGGACTAGCGGGAGGGGAGCAGTTCTTC.